Each of the 23 T cell receptor beta chains below was sequenced from the same sample in a study of early stage breast cancer tumors. Some clones are missing from TCRdb's copy, which holds only in-frame ones; the method was immunoSEQ multiplex PCR. The sample consists of a few thousand clones, under 80% of them appearing once. Sequencing was done on a sample of normal breast tissue next to the tumor. The source is a person aged 55-75 years with breast cancer.

The chain links TRBV18 to TRBJ1-1; D not certain. This CDR3 spans 14 amino acids. Germline-derived CDR1 and CDR2 are KGHSH and LQKENI. V lost 5 bases, J lost 4 bases, and 14 bases lay in between. CDR3 residues: CASSSESGGTEAFF. Here the CDR3 DNA reads TGTGCCAGCTCATCCGAATCAGGAGGCACTGAAGCTTTCTTT.

This clone has a single count. The chain joins TRBV7-3 to TRBJ2-1; a possible D gene is TRBD2 (5 bases). V was clipped by 4 bases and J by 7 bases, with 11 bases between them. Germline V gene data show CDR1 as SGHTA and CDR2 as FQGTGA. This CDR3 region has 13 residues. This CDR3 reads CASSSGLGNEQFF. The CDR3 DNA reads as TGTGCCAGCAGCTCCGGACTGGGGAATGAGCAGTTCTTC. Based on the CDR3 plus reference TRBV7-3 and TRBJ2-1, the full variable domain is GAGVSQTPSNKVTEKGKYVELRCDPISGHTALYWYRQSLGQGPEFLIYFQGTGAADDSGLPNDRFFAVRPEGSVSTLKIQRTERGDSAVYLCASSSGLGNEQFFGPGTRLTVL.

The J gene is TRBJ2-7, the V gene TRBV7-8, with 10 positions matching TRBD1. Germline V gene lookup returns CDR1 SGHVS and CDR2 FQNEAQ. J gave up 3 bases and V 1 base, and 6 bases lay outside the gene matches. CDR3 length equals 16 residues. The CDR3 sequence is CASSLDPRDRGYEQYF. CDR3 nucleotide sequence: TGTGCCAGCAGCTTAGACCCCCGGGACAGGGGCTACGAGCAGTACTTC.

The J gene is TRBJ2-3, the V gene TRBV6-1, with 11 bases fitting TRBD2. V was pared by 2 bases and J by 3 bases, with 1 base of the junction left unmatched. The CDR3 runs 15 residues. The V gene's germline CDR1 is MNHNS and CDR2 SASEGT. The CDR3, as DNA: TGTGCCAGCAGTGAAATAGCGGGAGGGACAGATACGCAGTATTTT. Translating gives CASSEIAGGTDTQYF.

The chain links TRBV9 to TRBJ2-2; D remains unclear. This CDR3 spans 14 amino acids. Germline-derived CDR1 and CDR2 are SGDLS and YYNGEE. V was trimmed by 6 bases and J by 5 bases, leaving 14 bases between them. The CDR3 spells CASKMKDGTGELFF. The CDR3 DNA sequence: TGTGCCAGCAAAATGAAGGACGGTACCGGGGAGCTGTTTTTT.

The rearrangement links TRBV2 to TRBJ2-7; 8 nucleotides line up with TRBD1. CDR1 and CDR2 (germline): SNHLY, FYNNEI. The CDR3 covers 16 residues. Losses at the gene ends were 7 bases for V and 2 bases for J; bases not matched to a gene: 13. The CDR3 nucleotides are TGTGCCAGCAATTCCGGGACAGGACGTCCGGCCTACGAGCAGTACTTC. The encoded protein is CASNSGTGRPAYEQYF. The full variable domain, with the rest looked up from reference TRBV2 and TRBJ2-7, is EPEVTQTPSHQVTQMGQEVILRCVPISNHLYFYWYRQILGQKVEFLVSFYNNEISEKSEIFDDQFSVERPDGSNFTLKIRSTKLEDSAMYFCASNSGTGRPAYEQYFGPGTRLTVT.

The rearrangement joins TRBV5-4 to TRBJ2-2, with 11 bases that match TRBD2. With 4 bases clipped from V and 2 bases from J, the junction kept 4 bases outside the gene matches. The CDR3 consists of 16 residues. Germline V gives CDR1 SGHNT, CDR2 YYREEE (reference sequence). The CDR3 sequence is CASSIGTSGNTGELFF. As DNA, the CDR3 is TGTGCCAGCAGCATAGGGACTAGCGGTAACACCGGGGAGCTGTTTTTT.

The table lists this clone with a few counts. The gene calls are TRBV10-3 and TRBJ2-1; 10 positions agree with TRBD2. With 6 bases clipped from V and 7 bases from J, the junction kept 6 bases outside the gene matches. The length of the CDR3 is 14 residues. The germline gives CDR1 ENHRY, CDR2 SYGVKD. DNA of the CDR3: TGTGCCATCAGGCCCCTAGCGGGAGCTAATGAGCAGTTCTTC. It codes for CAIRPLAGANEQFF.

This clone was detected only a few times. V and J are TRBV6-6 and TRBJ1-1; D is uncertain. The germline gives CDR1 MNHNY, CDR2 SVGAGI (reference sequence). V was shortened by 2 bases and J by 0 bases, with 10 bases between the two germline ends. This CDR3 is built from 15 residues. For the CDR3, the DNA is TGTGCCAGCAGTTACGCTCCCTTCATGAACACTGAAGCTTTCTTT. Translation gives CASSYAPFMNTEAFF.

This clone was counted only a few times. This chain connects TRBV10-1 to TRBJ2-2; 7 bases align to TRBD1. The length of the CDR3 is 14 residues. Per germline, CDR1 WNHNN and CDR2 SYGVQD (reference sequence). V shed 6 bases, J shed 4 bases, and the junction held 5 bases outside the gene matches. The CDR3 DNA is TGCGCCAGCAGGGAGACAGGGAGCACCGGGGAGCTGTTTTTT. Its protein is CASRETGSTGELFF.

The rearrangement joins TRBV15 to TRBJ2-2, with 8 nucleotides matching TRBD1. Unmatched junction bases numbered 2, after V lost 5 bases and J lost 0 bases. Germline CDR1 is LNHNV and CDR2 is YYDKDF (reference sequence). The CDR3 consists of 15 residues. CDR3 sequence (DNA): TGTGCCACCAGCGGACAGGGATCGAACACCGGGGAGCTGTTTTTT. Protein: CATSGQGSNTGELFF.

The chain links TRBV6-6 to TRBJ2-5; maybe TRBD2 (5 bases). The CDR3 length is 13 residues. The germline V and J ends were trimmed by 3 bases and 5 bases, with 10 bases remaining between them. Germline CDR1 reads MNHNY; CDR2 reads SVGAGI (reference sequence). CDR3 region: CASSYRLAETQYF. The CDR3 DNA is TGTGCCAGCAGTTATCGGCTAGCTGAGACCCAGTACTTC.

Judged by abundance, this clone is hyperexpanded. This sample also contains other DNA sequences that code for the same CDR3. The chain links TRBV11-2 to TRBJ1-2; a weak D match, TRBD1 (5 bases). The CDR3 consists of 15 residues. The V and J ends lost 4 bases and 2 bases respectively, with 14 bases between them. Per the germline V gene, CDR1 is SGHAT and CDR2 is FQNNGV. CDR3 residues: CASSWGSGSNYGYTF. In nucleotides, the CDR3 is TGTGCCAGCAGCTGGGGGTCTGGGTCCAACTATGGCTACACCTTC.

Only a few counts were recorded for this clone. The chain has TRBV29-1 and TRBJ2-5; 8 bases are shared with TRBD1. CDR3 length: 12 amino acids. With 6 bases clipped from V and 4 bases from J, the junction kept 4 bases outside the gene matches. Germline lookup yields CDR1 SQVTM and CDR2 ANQGSEA. DNA for the CDR3: TGCAGCGTCTCAGGGGGCTCAGAGACCCAGTACTTC. Translation: CSVSGGSETQYF.

The chain has TRBV29-1 and TRBJ1-1; D is ambiguous. Germline V gives CDR1 SQVTM, CDR2 ANQGSEA. This CDR3 spans 13 amino acids. V was clipped by 3 bases and J by 0 bases, with 8 bases between them. CDR3 region: CSVEYGMNTEAFF. The DNA of the CDR3 is TGCAGCGTTGAGTACGGAATGAACACTGAAGCTTTCTTT.

This clone was counted between two and nine times. The V call is TRBV7-9, the J call TRBJ1-6, with D unclear. Trimming removed 4 bases at V and 7 bases at J, with 20 bases between. Germline-derived CDR1 and CDR2 are SEHNR and FQNEAQ (reference sequence). The CDR3 loop spans 17 amino acids. CDR3 DNA: TGTGCCAGCAGCTCGGACGCGGGAGGAAATCAAAATTCACCCCTCCACTTT. Protein product: CASSSDAGGNQNSPLHF.

The genes are TRBV6-5 and TRBJ1-1; no reliable D call. Trimming took off 1 base at V and 2 bases at J, with 8 bases between the two ends. Germline CDR1 and CDR2: MNHEY and SVGAGI. The CDR3 is 14 residues long. The CDR3 is CASSYYGKNTEAFF. For the CDR3, the DNA is TGTGCCAGCAGTTACTATGGGAAAAACACTGAAGCTTTCTTT.

The chain combines TRBV5-4 with TRBJ1-1; D not certain. The CDR3 extends over 13 amino acids. Germline lookup yields CDR1 SGHNT and CDR2 YYREEE (reference sequence). V lost 0 bases, J lost 6 bases, and 9 bases lay in between. This chain's CDR3 is CASSLEGAPEAFF. The CDR3 DNA sequence: TGTGCCAGCAGCTTGGAGGGTGCACCTGAAGCTTTCTTT.

CDR3 sequence reads: CASQRTGGALYNEQFF. CDR3 DNA sequence: TGTGCCAGCCAACGGACAGGGGGCGCGTTGTACAATGAGCAGTTCTTC. V gene TRBV18 combines with J gene TRBJ2-1; 11 bases align to TRBD1. With V trimmed by 8 bases and J by 4 bases, 10 bases remained unmatched. This CDR3 spans 16 amino acids. Germline values: CDR1 KGHSH, CDR2 LQKENI.

This chain joins TRBV6-4 and TRBJ1-1; maybe TRBD1 (5 bases). The CDR3 covers 13 residues. Looked up from germline, CDR1 is MRHNA and CDR2 is SNTAGT. V lost 6 bases and J lost 1, with 9 bases in between. CDR3 sequence: CASSRQWNTEAFF. The CDR3 DNA is TGTGCCAGCAGCCGACAGTGGAACACTGAAGCTTTCTTT.

With regard to this clone: One base away lies a much larger clone, so this may be a sequencing read error. Other DNA sequences in this specimen translate into the identical CDR3. CDR3 in DNA: TGTGCCAGCAGCGTGGACGGTAGCAATCAGCCCCAGCATTTT. The encoded protein is CASSVDGSNQPQHF. The chain links TRBV9 to TRBJ1-5; no clear D gene. V lost 2 bases, J lost 0 bases, and 6 bases lay in between. From germline, CDR1 is SGDLS and CDR2 YYNGEE. The CDR3 has 14 residues. The full variable domain, its missing parts supplied by reference TRBV9 and TRBJ1-5, is DSGVTQTPKHLITATGQRVTLRCSPRSGDLSVYWYQQSLDQGLQFLIQYYNGEERAKGNILERFSAQQFPDLHSELNLSSLELGDSALYFCASSVDGSNQPQHFGDGTRLSIL.

This clone showed up just once. The rearrangement links TRBV6-1 to TRBJ2-1; tentatively, D is TRBD1 (6 bases). The CDR3 has 14 residues. Trimming took 3 bases from V and 6 from J, leaving 12 bases between them. Germline CDR1 and CDR2: MNHNS and SASEGT. The CDR3 DNA sequence: TGTGCCAGCAGTGAGCAGGGGCTGGGCAATGAGCAGTTCTTC. Translation gives CASSEQGLGNEQFF.

This rearrangement joins TRBV7-8 to TRBJ1-2, with 10 bases aligning to TRBD1. The CDR3 contains 16 residues. Germline V CDR1 and CDR2: SGHVS, FQNEAQ. Unmatched junction bases numbered 10, after V lost 4 bases and J lost 5 bases. CDR3 protein: CASSSSRDRGIYGYTF. CDR3 DNA: TGTGCCAGCAGCTCTAGTCGGGACAGGGGCATATATGGCTACACCTTC.